A selection of T cell receptor beta chains follows, all from one sample in a study of blood T cells in healthy people across ages. Via MiXCR, TCRdb re-called the 5' RACE reads, giving one row per CDR3 protein. This table holds approximately 700,000 distinct CDR3 sequences, roughly 30% found once. What was sequenced was blood. The receptors were gathered from a woman older than 75 in good health. Each CDR3 is given with its conserved first and last residue. D genes are given only for firm matches. The size of a clone is reported for some rows only, either as once, few or many, or as a class for expanded clones.

clone size	V gene	D gene	J gene	CDR3 DNA	CDR3 protein
many	TRBV5-1	-	TRBJ2-1	TGCGCCAGCAGCTCTGACTACCGACGGAATGAGCAGTTCTTC	CASSSDYRRNEQFF
-	TRBV6-6	TRBD1	TRBJ2-3	TGTGCCAGCAGTTACTCTGGGACAGAAGGCAGTAATTTT	CASSYSGTEGSNF
-	TRBV5-5	-	TRBJ2-3	TGTGCCAGCAGCGACCCTAACGGGTATACAGATACGCAGTATTTT	CASSDPNGYTDTQYF
few	TRBV9	-	TRBJ1-1	TGTGCCAGCAGCGAGGGAAGCCGGAACACTGAAGCTTTCTTT	CASSEGSRNTEAFF
many	TRBV10-3	-	TRBJ2-7	TGTGCCATCAGTAACGCAGGGATCTACGAGCAGTACTTC	CAISNAGIYEQYF
-	TRBV28	-	TRBJ2-7	TGTGCCAGCAGCGGGGGGCTCCGCGAGCAGTACTTC	CASSGGLREQYF
-	TRBV20-1	TRBD1	TRBJ2-4	TGCAGTGCTAGACCCGGGACAGGGAGAAACATTCAGTACTTC	CSARPGTGRNIQYF
-	TRBV5-1	TRBD2	TRBJ2-3	TGCGCCAGCAGCTCGGGACTAGTTTCAGATACGCAGTATTTT	CASSSGLVSDTQYF
-	TRBV6-4	-	TRBJ2-3	TGTGCCAGCAGTGACTCTAGCACAGATACGCTGTATTTT	CASSDSSTDTLYF
-	TRBV29-1	-	TRBJ2-7	TGCAGCGTTGCCCGGGGGGCGGGGAAGGTCTACGAGCAGTACTTC	CSVARGAGKVYEQYF
many	TRBV24-1	-	TRBJ2-5	TGTGCCACCAGTGATTCAGGGTATTTTGGGGACCAGTACTTC	CATSDSGYFGDQYF
few	TRBV2	-	TRBJ1-1	TGTGCCAGCAAGGATAACACTGAAGCTTTCTTT	CASKDNTEAFF
many	TRBV20-1	-	TRBJ2-5	TGCAGTGCCCCGGGGTCGGTCGAGACCCAGTACTTC	CSAPGSVETQYF
many	TRBV14	-	TRBJ2-4	TGTGCCAGCAGCCAAATGTGGATTCAGTACTTC	CASSQMWIQYF
many	TRBV27	TRBD1	TRBJ2-7	TGTGCCAGCAGTCTCAGGGACAGGAGCTCCTACGAGCAGTACTTC	CASSLRDRSSYEQYF